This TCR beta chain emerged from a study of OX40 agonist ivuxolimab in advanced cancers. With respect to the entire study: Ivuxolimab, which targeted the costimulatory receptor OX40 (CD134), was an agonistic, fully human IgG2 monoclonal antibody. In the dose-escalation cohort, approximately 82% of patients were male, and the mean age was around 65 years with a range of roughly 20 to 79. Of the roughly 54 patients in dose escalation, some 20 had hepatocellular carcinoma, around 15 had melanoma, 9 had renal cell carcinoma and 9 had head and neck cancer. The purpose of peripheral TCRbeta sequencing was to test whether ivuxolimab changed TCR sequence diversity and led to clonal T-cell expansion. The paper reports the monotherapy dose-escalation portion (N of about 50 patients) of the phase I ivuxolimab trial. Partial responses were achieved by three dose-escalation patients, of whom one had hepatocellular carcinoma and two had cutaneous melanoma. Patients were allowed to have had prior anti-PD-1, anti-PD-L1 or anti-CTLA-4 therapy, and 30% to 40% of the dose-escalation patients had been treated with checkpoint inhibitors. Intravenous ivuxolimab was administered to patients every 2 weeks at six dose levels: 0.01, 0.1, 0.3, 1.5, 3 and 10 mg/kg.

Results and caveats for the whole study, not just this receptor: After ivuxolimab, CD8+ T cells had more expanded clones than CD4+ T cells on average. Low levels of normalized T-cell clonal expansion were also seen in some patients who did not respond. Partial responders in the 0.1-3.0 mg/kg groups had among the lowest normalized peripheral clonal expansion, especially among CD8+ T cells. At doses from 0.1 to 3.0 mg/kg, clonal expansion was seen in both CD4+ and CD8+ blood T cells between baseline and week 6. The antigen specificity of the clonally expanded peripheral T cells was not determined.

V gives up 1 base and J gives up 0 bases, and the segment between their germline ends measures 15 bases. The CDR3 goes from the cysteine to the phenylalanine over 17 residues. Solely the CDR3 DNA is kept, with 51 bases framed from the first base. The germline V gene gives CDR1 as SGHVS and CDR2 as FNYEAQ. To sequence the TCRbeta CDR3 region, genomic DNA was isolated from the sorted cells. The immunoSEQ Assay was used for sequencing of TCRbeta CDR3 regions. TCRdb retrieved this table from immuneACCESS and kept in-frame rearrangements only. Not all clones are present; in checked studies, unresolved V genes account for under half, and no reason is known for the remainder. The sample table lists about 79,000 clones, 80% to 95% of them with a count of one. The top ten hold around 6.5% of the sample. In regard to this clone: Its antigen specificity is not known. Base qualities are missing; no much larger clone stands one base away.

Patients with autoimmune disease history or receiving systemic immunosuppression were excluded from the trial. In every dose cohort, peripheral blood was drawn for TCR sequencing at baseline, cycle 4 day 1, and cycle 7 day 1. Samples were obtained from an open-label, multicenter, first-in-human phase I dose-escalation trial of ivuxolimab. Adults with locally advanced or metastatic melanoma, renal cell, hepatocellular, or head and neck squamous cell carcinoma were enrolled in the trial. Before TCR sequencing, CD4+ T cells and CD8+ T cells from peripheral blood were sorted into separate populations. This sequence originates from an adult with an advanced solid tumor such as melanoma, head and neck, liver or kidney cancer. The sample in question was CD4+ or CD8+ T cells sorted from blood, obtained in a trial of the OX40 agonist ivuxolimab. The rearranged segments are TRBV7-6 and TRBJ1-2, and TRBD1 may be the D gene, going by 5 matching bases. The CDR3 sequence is CASSLEAGRGPNYGYTF. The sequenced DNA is TGTGCCAGCAGCTTAGAGGCAGGGAGGGGTCCTAACTATGGCTACACCTTC.